This T cell receptor (beta chain) was sequenced during a study of immune heterogeneity within non-small cell lung tumors. In the study overall: It was found that the tumors were several squamous cell carcinomas, over 9 non-squamous carcinomas and 1 not otherwise specified.

Study-wide findings and caveats: Dominant CDR3 beta clonotypes repeated across a patient's tumor loci, while different loci held unique high-frequency clones. The high-frequency T-cell receptor beta clonotypes mostly did not match up between individual patients.

Template material for each sample was 600 ng of bulk tumor genomic DNA. In surgery, several biopsies were collected from each primary tumor at widely spaced sites. Samples came from untreated patients having curative surgery for newly diagnosed non-small cell lung cancer. Donor patients had newly diagnosed non-small cell lung cancer and were having surgery with curative intent. TCR beta CDR3 regions came from multiplex PCR with 32 forward V and 13 reverse J primers. TCRdb re-called the multiplex PCR reads through MiXCR, storing one row per CDR3 protein. This table holds about 4,600 distinct CDR3 sequences, roughly 36% found once. The V and J ends lost 7 bases and 2 bases respectively, with 14 bases between them. This CDR3 has 14 amino acids. The germline V gene has CDR1 SNHLY and CDR2 FYNNEI. As for this clonotype: Its target is unknown.

The rearrangement joins TRBV2 to TRBJ1-2; D not certain. What was sequenced was lung tumor tissue. This TCR was sampled from a woman aged 45-65 years with non-small cell lung cancer. CDR3 loop: CASNSPQSNYGYTF. DNA of the CDR3: TGTGCCAGCAACTCACCCCAATCGAACTATGGCTACACCTTC.